These 10 T cell receptor beta chains were all obtained from the same sample, sequenced in a study of blood T cells in healthy people across ages. Primers used in a second PCR of about 7 to 12 cycles were a sample-barcoded 5' primer and a J-beta primer mix. TCRdb itself ran the 5' RACE reads through MiXCR, one entry per CDR3 protein. The sample shows about 970,000 distinct CDR3 sequences, about 51% of them seen only once. Input material: blood. The receptors stem from a woman in her fifties or sixties in good health.

This clonotype was seen more than once but under ten times. The gene calls are TRBV28 and TRBJ2-7; 13 bases are a match to TRBD2. Germline V gives CDR1 MDHEN, CDR2 SYDVKM. V shed 6 bases, J shed 7 bases, and the junction held 9 bases outside the gene matches. The CDR3 extends over 15 amino acids. The CDR3 DNA is TGTGCCAGCAGCCCGGGACTAGCGGGATCGTTTGAGCAGTACTTC. Translated: CASSPGLAGSFEQYF.

This clonotype was counted only a few times. The chain's CDR3 is CSAESSYEQYF. The CDR3 nucleotides are TGCAGTGCGGAGAGCTCCTACGAGCAGTACTTC. This chain joins TRBV20-1 and TRBJ2-7; no clear D. The germline V gene encodes CDR1 DFQATT and CDR2 SNEGSKA (reference sequence). Trimming removed 6 bases at V and 0 bases at J, with 6 bases between. CDR3 length: 11 residues.

This clonotype has only a few counts. V and J are TRBV29-1 and TRBJ1-2; no firm D call. Germline loops: CDR1 SQVTM, CDR2 ANQGSEA. The V and J ends lost 5 bases and 4 bases respectively, with 11 bases between them. This CDR3 contains 12 residues. The DNA for the CDR3 is TGCAGCGTTTCCAGACTGGGCTATGGCTACACCTTC. This encodes CSVSRLGYGYTF.

This clonotype was observed a handful of times. CDR3 sequence reads: CASSSVWVDTQYF. DNA of the CDR3: TGTGCCAGCAGTTCTGTCTGGGTGGATACGCAGTATTTT. V is TRBV28 and J is TRBJ2-3; the D is unclear. The CDR3 loop spans 13 amino acids. Trimming shortened V by 4 bases and J by 6 bases, and 11 bases separated the two germline ends. Germline CDR1 MDHEN, CDR2 SYDVKM.

The rearrangement joins TRBV7-9 to TRBJ2-1; D remains ambiguous. The CDR3 length is 15 residues. V lost 1 base and J 4 bases, leaving 11 bases between the germline ends. The germline CDR1 and CDR2 sequences are SEHNR and FQNEAQ (reference sequence). The CDR3 loop reads CASSLVRSPYNEQFF. The CDR3 coding sequence is TGTGCCAGCAGCTTAGTTCGATCCCCGTACAATGAGCAGTTCTTC.

The chain is built from TRBV7-8 and TRBJ2-4, with a tentative D call TRBD1 (5 bases). V lost 5 bases and J lost 3, with 17 bases in between. Germline V gene data show CDR1 as SGHVS and CDR2 as FQNEAQ. This CDR3 has 16 amino acids. CDR3 residues: CASSPWKGLGKNIQYF. The CDR3 bases are TGTGCCAGCAGCCCATGGAAGGGGTTGGGCAAAAACATTCAGTACTTC.

This chain connects TRBV25-1 to TRBJ2-3; D unclear. Germline V gives CDR1 MGHDK, CDR2 SYGVNS. The CDR3 loop spans 14 amino acids. Trimming stripped 1 base from V and 4 bases from J, with 9 bases between. The DNA of the CDR3 is TGTGCCAGCAGTGAATGGGATGGCGCAGATACGCAGTATTTT. Amino acid sequence: CASSEWDGADTQYF.

The rearrangement joins TRBV24-1 to TRBJ1-5; TRBD1 might be the D (5 bases). Germline V gene lookup returns CDR1 KGHDR and CDR2 SFDVKD. V shed 4 bases and J shed 0 bases, with 12 bases lying between them. This CDR3 has 16 amino acids. CDR3 sequence reads: CATSDYGTDSNQPQHF. For the CDR3, the DNA is TGTGCCACCAGTGACTACGGGACGGATAGCAATCAGCCCCAGCATTTT.

The table lists this clonotype with many counts. V gene TRBV14 combines with J gene TRBJ1-2; unclear D gene. V was clipped by 1 base and J by 4 bases, with 10 bases between them. Germline V gene lookup returns CDR1 SGHDN and CDR2 FVKESK. The CDR3 totals 14 residues. CDR3 in DNA: TGTGCCAGCAGCCAAGCTTCGGGGTCCTATGGCTACACCTTC. This sequence encodes CASSQASGSYGYTF. The variable domain in full, completed from reference TRBV14 and TRBJ1-2, reads EAGVTQFPSHSVIEKGQTVTLRCDPISGHDNLYWYRRVMGKEIKFLLHFVKESKQDESGMPNNRFLAERTGGTYSTLKVQPAELEDSGVYFCASSQASGSYGYTFGSGTRLTVV.

V and J are TRBV20-1 and TRBJ2-1; 9 bases line up with TRBD2. Unmatched junction bases numbered 9, after V lost 1 base and J lost 8 bases. The CDR3 consists of 15 residues. Per germline, CDR1 DFQATT and CDR2 SNEGSKA (reference sequence). In DNA, the CDR3 is TGCAGTGCTAGAGGGGGTAGCGGGAGTCGGGATGAGCAGTTCTTC. Its protein product is CSARGGSGSRDEQFF.